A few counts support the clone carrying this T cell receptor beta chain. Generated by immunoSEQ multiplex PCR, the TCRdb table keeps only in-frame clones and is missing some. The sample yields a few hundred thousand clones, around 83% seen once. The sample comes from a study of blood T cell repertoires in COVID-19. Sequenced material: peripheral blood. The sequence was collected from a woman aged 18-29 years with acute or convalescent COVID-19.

CDR3 sequence reads: CASSIQGQGLGTEAFF. The CDR3, as DNA: TGTGCCAGTAGTATACAAGGACAGGGTTTGGGGACTGAAGCTTTCTTT. The genes are TRBV19 and TRBJ1-1, with 8 nucleotides matching TRBD1. Germline V gives CDR1 LNHDA, CDR2 SQIVND (reference sequence). The CDR3 sequence is 16 residues long. After removal of 2 bases from V and 5 bases from J, the junction contained 10 bases not matched to a gene. Supplemented by reference TRBV19 and TRBJ1-1, the full variable domain reads DGGITQSPKYLFRKEGQNVTLSCEQNLNHDAMYWYRQDPGQGLRLIYYSQIVNDFQKGDIAEGYSVSREKKESFPLTVTSAQKNPTAFYLCASSIQGQGLGTEAFFGQGTRLTVV.